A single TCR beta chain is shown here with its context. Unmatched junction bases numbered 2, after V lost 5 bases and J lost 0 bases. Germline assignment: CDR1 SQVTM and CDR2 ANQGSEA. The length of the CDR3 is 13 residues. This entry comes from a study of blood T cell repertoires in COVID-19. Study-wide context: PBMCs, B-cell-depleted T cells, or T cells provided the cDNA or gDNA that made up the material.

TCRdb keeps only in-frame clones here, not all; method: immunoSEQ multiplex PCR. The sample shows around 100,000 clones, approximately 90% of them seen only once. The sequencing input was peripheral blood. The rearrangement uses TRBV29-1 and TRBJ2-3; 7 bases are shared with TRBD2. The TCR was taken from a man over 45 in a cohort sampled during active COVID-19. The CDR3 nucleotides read TGCAGCGTTAAAGCGGGGAGCACAGATACGCAGTATTTT. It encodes CSVKAGSTDTQYF.